This TCR beta chain emerged from a study of neurological immune-mediated disorders. Findings and caveats of the study: The repertoires of 18 of 34 multiple sclerosis patients were placed by phylogenetic grouping in a single related-CDR3 cluster, which may be a signature. HTLV-1-associated myelopathy had the most TCR clonal expansion, whereas multiple sclerosis had the least (lower than in healthy controls). The multiple sclerosis repertoire cluster was not associated with any clinical or MRI feature, with the authors stating that larger cohorts are needed.

In TCRdb, the 5' RACE reads were re-called with MiXCR into one record per CDR3 protein. This table holds 95,000 or so distinct CDR3 sequences, 3.5% found once. From germline, CDR1 is MGHDK and CDR2 SYGVNS. V gave up 2 bases and J gave up 3 bases, with 14 bases separating them. The CDR3 contains 16 residues. This clonotype was found many times. Its antigen is not identified. This TCR was sampled from a woman younger than 30 with multiple sclerosis. V gene TRBV25-1 combines with J gene TRBJ1-3; possibly TRBD1 for D (5 bases). The sequenced sample was PBMCs. The chain's CDR3 is CASSEAPPGYGNTIYF. For the CDR3, the DNA is TGTGCCAGCAGTGAAGCCCCGCCAGGGTATGGAAACACCATATATTTT.